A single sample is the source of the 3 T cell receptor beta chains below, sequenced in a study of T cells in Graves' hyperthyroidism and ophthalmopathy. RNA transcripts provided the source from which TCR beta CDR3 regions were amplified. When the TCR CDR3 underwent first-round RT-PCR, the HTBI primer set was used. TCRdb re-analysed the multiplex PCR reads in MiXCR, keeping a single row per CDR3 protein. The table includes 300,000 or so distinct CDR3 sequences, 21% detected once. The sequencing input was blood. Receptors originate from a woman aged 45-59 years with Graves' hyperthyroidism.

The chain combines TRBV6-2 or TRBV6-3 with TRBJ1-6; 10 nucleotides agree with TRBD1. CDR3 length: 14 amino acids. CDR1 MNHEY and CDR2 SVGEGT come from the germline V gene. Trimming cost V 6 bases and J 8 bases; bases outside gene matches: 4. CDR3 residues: CASSRDRGDSPLHF. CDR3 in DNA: TGTGCCAGCAGCCGGGACAGGGGAGATTCACCCCTCCACTTT.

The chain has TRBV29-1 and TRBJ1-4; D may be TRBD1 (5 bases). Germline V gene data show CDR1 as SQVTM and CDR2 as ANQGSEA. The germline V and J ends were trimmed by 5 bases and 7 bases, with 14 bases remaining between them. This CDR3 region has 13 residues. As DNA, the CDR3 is TGCAGCGTTAGGGGACCGGGAGGTGAAAAACTGTTTTTT. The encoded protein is CSVRGPGGEKLFF.

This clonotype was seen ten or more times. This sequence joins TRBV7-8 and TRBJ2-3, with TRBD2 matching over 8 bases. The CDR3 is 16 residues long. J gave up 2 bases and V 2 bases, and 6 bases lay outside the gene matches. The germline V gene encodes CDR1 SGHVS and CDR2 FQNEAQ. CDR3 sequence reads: CASSLRSGGYTDTQYF. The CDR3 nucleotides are TGTGCCAGCAGCTTAAGGAGCGGGGGTTACACAGATACGCAGTATTTT.